The 25 T cell receptor beta chains below were found in one sample sequenced in a study of OX40 agonist ivuxolimab in advanced cancers. Profiled with immunoSEQ multiplex PCR; TCRdb holds only in-frame clones, not every one. The top ten clones hold around 0.28% of a sample with roughly 100,000 clones, 90% to 95% of them seen once. Sequenced material: CD4+ or CD8+ T cells sorted from blood, taken in a trial of the OX40 agonist ivuxolimab. The receptor set was obtained from an adult with an advanced solid tumor such as melanoma, head and neck, liver or kidney cancer.

The chain joins TRBV10-1 to TRBJ2-7, with no clear D. The CDR3 runs to 11 residues. Trimming stripped 10 bases from V and 9 bases from J, with 16 bases between. Germline lookup yields CDR1 WNHNN and CDR2 SYGVQD (reference sequence). The CDR3 loop is CATSITWGQYF. The CDR3 DNA reads TGCGCCACCTCTATTACTTGGGGGCAGTACTTC.

This chain uses TRBV28 with TRBJ1-5, with unresolved D. V gave up 4 bases and J gave up 7 bases, with 11 bases separating them. CDR3 length equals 13 residues. The germline V gene has CDR1 MDHEN and CDR2 SYDVKM. CDR3 protein: CASSWVIDQPQHF. Written as DNA, the CDR3 is TGTGCCAGCAGTTGGGTGATCGACCAGCCCCAGCATTTT.

The J gene is TRBJ2-7, the V gene TRBV28, with 7 nucleotides matching TRBD1. The CDR3 is 16 amino acids. V lost 5 bases and J lost 3; bases outside the gene matches: 13. CDR1 is MDHEN and CDR2 is SYDVKM in the germline V gene. The CDR3 loop is CASSPTPGTVYYEQYF. Here the CDR3 DNA reads TGTGCCAGCAGTCCAACTCCCGGGACAGTGTACTACGAGCAGTACTTC. The full variable domain, rest sourced from reference TRBV28 and TRBJ2-7, is DVKVTQSSRYLVKRTGEKVFLECVQDMDHENMFWYRQDPGLGLRLIYFSYDVKMKEKGDIPEGYSVSREKKERFSLILESASTNQTSMYLCASSPTPGTVYYEQYFGPGTRLTVT.

CDR3 nucleotides: TGTGCCTGGAGAGGCAGGGCGACCCCTCCCAGCGGGGGCTACACCTTC. Its protein product is CAWRGRATPPSGGYTF. V gene TRBV30 combines with J gene TRBJ1-2; a weak D match, TRBD1 (5 bases). Germline values: CDR1 GTSNPN, CDR2 SVGIG (reference sequence). Trimming left V 3 bases short and J 8 bases short, with 25 bases between. This CDR3 has 16 amino acids.

This clone was picked up one time. V gene TRBV19 combines with J gene TRBJ1-5; no definite D call. In germline, CDR1 is LNHDA, CDR2 SQIVND (reference sequence). The CDR3 is 15 amino acids. V shed 3 bases and J shed 0 bases, with 9 bases lying between them. The DNA for the CDR3 is TGTGCCAGTAGTATTCCCGACTATAGCAATCAGCCCCAGCATTTT. Protein: CASSIPDYSNQPQHF.

This clone was recorded only once. J is TRBJ1-3 and V is TRBV19; D is possibly TRBD1 (5 bases). The CDR3 has 14 amino acids. V was clipped by 9 bases and J by 0 bases, with 12 bases between them. The germline CDR1 and CDR2 sequences are LNHDA and SQIVND (reference sequence). CDR3 protein: CASRQSRSGNTIYF. CDR3 coding DNA: TGTGCCAGCCGACAGTCCCGCTCTGGAAACACCATATATTTT.

The chain joins TRBV2 to TRBJ1-2, with 7 positions matching TRBD1. The CDR3 is 14 residues long. Germline V gene sequence: CDR1 SNHLY, CDR2 FYNNEI. The V gene end was trimmed by 6 bases and the J gene end by 2 bases; junction bases not matched to a gene: 6. The CDR3 DNA reads as TGTGCCAGCAGACCGACAGGGCTGAACTATGGCTACACCTTC. This encodes CASRPTGLNYGYTF.

This rearrangement joins TRBV28 to TRBJ1-1; 7 bases align to TRBD1. The CDR3 totals 19 residues. Germline V gene sequence: CDR1 MDHEN, CDR2 SYDVKM. V lost 3 bases to trimming and J lost 0 bases; unmatched junction nucleotides: 16. CDR3 DNA: TGTGCCAGCAGTTTCCCGTTACAGGGGTTTGCGATTTTGAACACTGAAGCTTTCTTT. It is translated as CASSFPLQGFAILNTEAFF.

This sequence joins TRBV7-8 and TRBJ2-7; D remains unclear. The CDR3 sequence is 13 residues long. CDR1 is SGHVS and CDR2 is FQNEAQ in the germline V gene. V lost 0 bases, J lost 3 bases, and 6 bases lay in between. Written as DNA, the CDR3 is TGTGCCAGCAGCTTAGCGCTGGGCTACGAGCAGTACGTC. It translates to CASSLALGYEQYV.

The CDR3 DNA sequence: TGCGCCAGCAGCTTTGGGACAGCGAATCAGCCCCAGCATTTT. It is translated as CASSFGTANQPQHF. The chain is built from TRBV5-1 and TRBJ1-5; 7 bases are shared with TRBD1. CDR3 length equals 14 residues. After removal of 2 bases from V and 4 bases from J, the junction contained 3 bases not matched to a gene. Germline V gene lookup returns CDR1 SGHRS and CDR2 YFSETQ.

This clone was counted a few times. V and J are TRBV28 and TRBJ1-2, with D possibly matching TRBD1 (5 bases). Deletions cut 3 bases from V and 3 bases from J, with 11 bases between. The CDR3 runs to 14 residues. Germline CDR1 is MDHEN and CDR2 is SYDVKM. The CDR3 region is CASSFRSGHYGYTF. CDR3 coding DNA: TGTGCCAGCAGTTTTAGATCGGGGCACTATGGCTACACCTTC.

The V and J genes are TRBV4-2 and TRBJ1-3, with 8 bases matching TRBD1. J was trimmed by 3 bases and V by 2 bases; bases with no gene match: 3. The CDR3 is 15 amino acids. Looked up from germline, CDR1 is LGHNA and CDR2 is YNFKEQ. CDR3 region: CASSQPDRVGNTIYF. The DNA for the CDR3 is TGTGCCAGCAGCCAACCGGACAGGGTTGGAAACACCATATATTTT.

DNA of the CDR3: TGTGCCAGCACCTGGAGCGCAAGCTCCTACAATGAGCAGTTCTTC. Its protein product is CASTWSASSYNEQFF. The chain couples TRBV6-5 to TRBJ2-1; D gene uncertain. V was shortened by 7 bases and J by 0 bases, with 13 bases between the two germline ends. The CDR3 length is 15 residues. In germline, CDR1 is MNHEY, CDR2 SVGAGI.

The rearrangement links TRBV2 to TRBJ1-2; the D is unclear. Deletions cut 7 bases from V and 2 bases from J, with 11 bases between. The CDR3 spans 13 residues. Germline V CDR1 and CDR2: SNHLY, FYNNEI. Here the CDR3 DNA reads TGTGCCAGCAAGGCAGGCATCAACTATGGCTACACCTTC. This encodes CASKAGINYGYTF.

This chain joins TRBV30 and TRBJ1-5; D is unresolved. Germline assignment: CDR1 GTSNPN and CDR2 SVGIG (reference sequence). Deletions cut 2 bases from V and 0 bases from J, with 11 bases between. The CDR3 is made up of 15 amino acids. CDR3 DNA: TGTGCCTGGAGTCGTTCCGGGATTAGCAATCAGCCCCAGCATTTT. Amino acids: CAWSRSGISNQPQHF.

Only one count was recorded for this clone. The chain has TRBV11-2 and TRBJ1-2, with D possibly matching TRBD1 (5 bases). The germline gives CDR1 SGHAT, CDR2 FQNNGV. V gave up 1 base and J gave up 8 bases, with 11 bases separating them. The CDR3 length is 13 residues. The CDR3, as DNA: TGTGCCAGCAGCTTAGGGTCAGGGTTGGGCTACACCTTC. This encodes CASSLGSGLGYTF.

This chain uses TRBV6-1 with TRBJ1-5; D ambiguous. Germline V gene sequence: CDR1 MNHNS, CDR2 SASEGT. Trimming shortened V by 1 base and J by 8 bases, and 9 bases separated the two germline ends. There are 13 residues in the CDR3. The CDR3 reads CASSEGRREPQHF. The CDR3 DNA reads as TGTGCCAGCAGTGAAGGTAGGAGAGAGCCCCAGCATTTT.

In its sample, this clone was seen once. The chain employs TRBV7-3 and TRBJ2-1; 8 bases line up with TRBD2. The CDR3 runs to 16 residues. Per the germline V gene, CDR1 is SGHTA and CDR2 is FQGTGA. J was trimmed by 10 bases and V by 5 bases; bases with no gene match: 16. CDR3 sequence: CASSLLNPDSGGEQFF. The CDR3, as DNA: TGTGCCAGCAGCCTGTTGAACCCGGACTCGGGGGGGGAGCAGTTCTTC.

The V gene is TRBV6-1, the J gene TRBJ2-1, with 8 bases fitting TRBD2. Germline CDR1 and CDR2: MNHNS and SASEGT. The CDR3 is 14 amino acids. J gave up 5 bases and V 9 bases, and 9 bases lay outside the gene matches. The CDR3 spells CASKRGGTDNEQFF. The DNA of the CDR3 is TGTGCCAGTAAACGCGGGGGGACCGACAATGAGCAGTTCTTC.

The rearrangement uses TRBV5-4 and TRBJ2-6; D not resolved. V lost 0 bases to trimming and J lost 2 bases, with 12 bases between them. CDR1 is SGHNT and CDR2 is YYREEE in the germline V gene (reference sequence). The CDR3 is 17 residues long. The CDR3 DNA sequence: TGTGCCAGCAGCTTGGACCCCAGGCAGGCTGGGGCCAACGTCCTGACTTTC. Translated, it gives CASSLDPRQAGANVLTF.

In regard to this clone: Other DNA variants within this sample encode the same CDR3. CDR3 sequence reads: CASSYYRGNTEAFF. CDR3 nucleotides: TGTGCCAGCAGTTACTACAGGGGGAACACTGAAGCTTTCTTT. The chain joins TRBV6-5 to TRBJ1-1, with 7 bases that match TRBD1. V was pared by 1 base and J by 1 base, with 0 bases of the junction left unmatched. There are 14 residues in the CDR3. CDR1 is MNHEY and CDR2 is SVGAGI in the germline V gene.

The chain is built from TRBV2 and TRBJ1-5; D unclear. The V and J ends lost 7 bases and 5 bases respectively, with 12 bases between them. CDR1 is SNHLY, CDR2 FYNNEI, per germline. The CDR3 runs to 13 residues. CDR3 sequence reads: CASTVKGYQPQHF. The CDR3 coding sequence is TGTGCCAGCACGGTGAAGGGCTATCAGCCCCAGCATTTT.

The V gene is TRBV7-2, the J gene TRBJ1-3; D gene unclear. Germline V gives CDR1 SGHTA, CDR2 FQGNSA. CDR3 length equals 17 residues. The V end was cut by 4 bases, the J end by 0 bases, with 16 bases between. Here the CDR3 DNA reads TGTGCCAGCAGCTCGAGTGGGATGTCGGTCTCTGGAAACACCATATATTTT. Its protein product is CASSSSGMSVSGNTIYF.

The genes are TRBV4-1 and TRBJ1-5; D ambiguous. With 1 base removed from V and 4 bases from J, the gap between germline ends came to 17 bases. Germline assignment: CDR1 MGHRA and CDR2 YSYEKL. This CDR3 spans 17 amino acids. Written as DNA, the CDR3 is TGCGCCAGCAGCCAAGTTCGAGGGCTCCGGGCTAATCAGCCCCAGCATTTT. It codes for CASSQVRGLRANQPQHF.

The gene calls are TRBV28 and TRBJ1-6, with 9 bases lining up with TRBD1. The CDR3 is 16 amino acids. Trimming took 3 bases from V and 7 from J; bases not matched to a gene: 7. Germline V lookup: CDR1 MDHEN, CDR2 SYDVKM. DNA for the CDR3: TGTGCCAGCAGTTTTTTGCCCGGACAGGGGAATTCACCCCTCCACTTT. This gives the protein CASSFLPGQGNSPLHF.